This TCR beta chain was captured in a study of blood T cell repertoires in COVID-19. Study in general: The United States, Italy and Spain were the sources of the acute and convalescent COVID-19 samples.

CDR3 size: 15 residues. Germline V gene sequence: CDR1 SQVTM, CDR2 ANQGSEA. Trimming took 6 bases from V and 3 from J; bases not matched to a gene: 10. Per the authors' pipeline: Scientists estimated how many nucleated cells there were by amplifying reference gene primers. Profiled with immunoSEQ multiplex PCR; TCRdb holds only in-frame clones, not every one. V, J and clone size reflect that table, while D and trimming were determined from the DNA. The sample shows around 150,000 clones, around four fifths of them seen only once. Symptom resolution, clearance, or two negative PCRs marked donors in Cohort 3 as recovered.

The chain employs TRBV29-1 and TRBJ1-2; 10 nucleotides line up with TRBD1. This TCR came from a woman aged 40 to 50 who had recovered from COVID-19. Sequenced: PBMCs or T cells enriched from blood (not recorded which). The CDR3 DNA follows: TGCAGCGTGCCTGGACAGGGGGTCAGGGACTATGGCTACACCTTC. It encodes CSVPGQGVRDYGYTF.